This T cell receptor beta chain was obtained from a study of lymphopenia after photon versus proton radiotherapy. TCRdb's table, derived via immunoSEQ multiplex PCR, lists solely in-frame clones and lacks some. The profile shows over 40,000 clones, roughly 90% of them singletons. Concerning this clone itself: Its specificity is not known.

Notes on the study in general: Authors raise, but do not show, better survival with proton therapy.

V gave up 6 bases and J gave up 5 bases, with 13 bases separating them. The CDR3 runs to 13 residues. Germline V CDR1 and CDR2: MDHEN, SYDVKM. This TCR was sampled from a woman in her forties with cholangiocarcinoma. Here the sequenced sample was peripheral blood, taken from a patient treated with photon-based radiotherapy. The chain joins TRBV28 to TRBJ1-1; D remains ambiguous. The DNA for the CDR3 is TGTGCCAGCAGCCAAAAAGGGAAGACTGAAGCTTTCTTT. This encodes CASSQKGKTEAFF.